Reported below is one T cell receptor (beta chain). The antigen remains unidentified. General study findings and limits: Tumor Treg TCRs overlapped most with tumor naive CD4+ cells. The TCR gene usage of tumor memory CD4+ T cells clustered together with blood and lymph node memory CD4+ cells and with lymph node naive CD4+ cells.

Tregs were sorted as CD4+CD25+CD127-/low cells. After constant-region reverse-primer amplification, full-length variable regions underwent semi-nested PCR with Nested Universal Primer A. TCRdb re-called the 5' RACE reads through MiXCR, storing one row per CDR3 protein. The data hold over 45,000 distinct CDR3 sequences, with approximately 26% observed a single time. Specimen: tumor-infiltrating Tregs sorted from the breast tumor. The clonotype originates from a female donor with breast cancer.

CDR3 region: CASSQDFRGNQPQHF. In DNA, the CDR3 is TGCGCCAGCAGCCAAGATTTCAGAGGAAACCAGCCCCAGCATTTT. The chain carries TRBV4-3 and TRBJ1-5; D gene uncertain. The germline gives CDR1 LGHNA, CDR2 YSLEER. Trimming cost V 0 bases and J 7 bases, with 13 bases left between them. The CDR3 is 15 residues long.